The TCR beta chain described here comes from a study of blood T cell repertoires in COVID-19. Overall study context: Both acute and convalescent COVID-19 samples were obtained from the United States, Italy and Spain.

Sequencing was performed with immunoSEQ multiplex PCR; in TCRdb, only in-frame clones are kept and a portion is missing. The table shows over 150,000 clones, with roughly nine tenths occurring only once. Germline CDR1 is MNHEY and CDR2 is SVGEGT. J lost 6 bases, V lost 7 bases, and 18 bases had no gene match. The length of the CDR3 is 17 residues. The sample taken for sequencing was peripheral blood. The rearrangement uses TRBV6-2 or TRBV6-3 and TRBJ2-7, with 10 positions matching TRBD1. This receptor was identified in a man between 70 and 80 years old with active or convalescent COVID-19. The CDR3 DNA reads as TGTGCCAGCACCCCGGGTCGGGACAGGGGACCCCAGGTCGAGCAGTACTTC. Its protein is CASTPGRDRGPQVEQYF.